The 8 T cell receptor beta chains below come from one sample, sequenced in a study of blood T cell repertoires in COVID-19 (dated by TCRdb to the early 2020s). To prepare the library, the immunoSEQ multiplex PCR assay was applied. TCRdb mirrors the immuneACCESS table, restricted to in-frame sequences. Some clones are absent from its copies; in checked studies, under half trace to an unresolved V gene, and the reason for the others is unknown. The sample data list approximately 150,000 clones, and 75% to 90% of these were observed just once. The top ten constitute 8% to 11% of the sample. Sequenced sample: peripheral blood. These receptors were collected from a man in his sixties with active or convalescent COVID-19.

This clone was detected a few times. This chain connects TRBV5-1 to TRBJ2-7; 8 nucleotides agree with TRBD1. This CDR3 region has 15 residues. CDR1 and CDR2 from the germline V gene are SGHRS and YFSETQ. The trim removed 2 bases at V and 6 bases at J, leaving 10 bases unmatched. DNA for the CDR3: TGCGCCAGCAGCTTACGGACAGGGACACTACGCGAGCAGTACTTC. Its translation is CASSLRTGTLREQYF.

The chain recombines TRBV4-1 with TRBJ1-2; D may be TRBD1 (5 bases). The germline V and J ends were trimmed by 0 bases and 8 bases, with 13 bases remaining between them. Germline CDR1 is MGHRA and CDR2 is YSYEKL. This CDR3 contains 14 residues. CDR3 in amino acids: CASSQEGGIGGYTF. The CDR3 bases are TGCGCCAGCAGCCAAGAGGGGGGTATAGGAGGCTACACCTTC.

As to this clone: At one boundary the junction diverges from the germline segment, which might be a read error. This chain joins TRBV5-1 and TRBJ2-3; D might be TRBD1 (7 bases). The CDR3 is 14 amino acids. Germline V gene lookup returns CDR1 SGHRS and CDR2 YFSETQ. The CDR3 nucleotides read TGCGCCAGCACCTTGGACAGGAGGGCAGATACGCAGTATTTT. The encoded protein is CASTLDRRADTQYF.

This chain connects TRBV11-2 to TRBJ2-7; D call uncertain. The CDR3 has 13 amino acids. V lost 0 bases and J lost 6, with 9 bases in between. From germline, CDR1 is SGHAT and CDR2 FQNNGV. CDR3 loop: CASSLESSTEQYF. Here the CDR3 DNA reads TGTGCCAGCAGCTTAGAGTCCAGTACCGAGCAGTACTTC.

The J gene is TRBJ2-7, the V gene TRBV7-2, with D hard to call. Germline values: CDR1 SGHTA, CDR2 FQGNSA. This CDR3 has 15 amino acids. V was shortened by 1 base and J by 0 bases, with 10 bases between the two germline ends. Here the CDR3 reads CASSLVAVSSYEQYF. The CDR3 bases are TGTGCCAGCAGCTTAGTGGCGGTTAGCTCCTACGAGCAGTACTTC.

This chain connects TRBV30 to TRBJ2-7, with D possibly TRBD1 on 6 matching bases. Germline CDR1 is GTSNPN and CDR2 is SVGIG (reference sequence). The CDR3 is 14 amino acids. V gave up 0 bases and J gave up 5 bases, with 14 bases separating them. In DNA, the CDR3 is TGTGCCTGGAGTGTACTATCAGGGGCGGACGAGCAGTACTTC. Its protein is CAWSVLSGADEQYF.

The chain couples TRBV5-4 to TRBJ2-3; 11 nucleotides align to TRBD2. The germline CDR1 and CDR2 sequences are SGHNT and YYREEE (reference sequence). With 1 base clipped from V and 4 bases from J, the junction kept 2 bases outside the gene matches. The CDR3 sequence is 15 residues long. In nucleotides, the CDR3 is TGTGCCAGCAGCTTGACTAGCGGGAGTGCAGATACGCAGTATTTT. Residues: CASSLTSGSADTQYF.

The chain couples TRBV18 to TRBJ2-1; D is perhaps TRBD2 (7 bases). Per germline, CDR1 KGHSH and CDR2 LQKENI. CDR3 length: 15 amino acids. The V gene lost 4 bases and the J gene lost 7 bases, with 17 bases spanning the gap. This CDR3 reads CASSLIAGEGNEQFF. The CDR3 DNA reads as TGTGCCAGCTCACTCATCGCAGGGGAGGGAAATGAGCAGTTCTTC.